This section outlines one T cell receptor beta chain sequence together with its context. This clonotype was seen at least ten times. Its antigen specificity is not known. Nothing much larger sits one base from this clone, and base qualities are not available. This sample is drawn from a study of T cells in Graves' hyperthyroidism and ophthalmopathy (dated by TCRdb to between 2017 and 2020). Background on the whole study: Peripheral blood samples were taken at the time of initial diagnosis, prior to any treatment. To identify distinguishing TCR V-J signatures, a discovery cohort of around 98 patients was used, comprising approximately 40 with Graves' ophthalmopathy and some 60 with stable Graves' hyperthyroidism. Prospective prediction of ophthalmopathy was tested in an independent validation cohort of 18 to 20 hyperthyroidism patients and 17 patients who later progressed to ophthalmopathy. The 85 to 100 discovery patients were divided at random into training and test sets in a 7:3 ratio. The study also compared thyroid tissue and blood T-cell repertoires from over 5 Graves' hyperthyroidism patients. Following sampling, methimazole starting at 30 mg daily was given to hyperthyroidism patients, and high-dose intravenous methylprednisolone was given to ophthalmopathy patients. The paper describes TCR Vbeta CDR3 sequencing of 120 to 150 peripheral blood samples, made up of roughly 40 ophthalmopathy patients, approximately 76 hyperthyroidism patients and 17 progressor patients.

Unmatched junction bases come to 9, with V trimmed by 5 bases and J by 5 bases. The CDR3 has 15 amino acids, counting the end cysteine and phenylalanine. The sequence is cut down to CDR3 DNA, 45 bases in frame from base 1. Ophthalmopathy patients had moderately to severely active disease, with a Clinical Activity Score of 3 or more, a NOSPECS grade of 4 or more, and a disease duration of less than 3 months. Exclusion was applied to patients with uncontrolled infections, other autoimmune diseases, pregnancy or lactation. Clinical symptoms, serum thyroxine and TRAb, thyroid ultrasound, and orbital computed tomography formed the basis for the diagnoses. Ficoll-Paque density gradient centrifugation was used to isolate PBMCs from approximately 10 ml of fresh peripheral blood. Total RNA was extracted with Trizol reagent, and quality was checked on an Agilent 2100 Bioanalyzer. Results and caveats for the whole study, not just this receptor: Ophthalmopathy was separated from stable hyperthyroidism by a 13 V-J signature model, with over 85% sensitivity and 81% to 82% specificity obtained in cross-validation and 80%/75% obtained in testing. In validation, the model predicted progression to ophthalmopathy with just under 71% sensitivity and about 72% specificity, a median of 6.5 months before onset. No statistical method was used to set the sample size in advance, and investigators knew the group allocation. Most expanded thyroid clonotypes (frequency above 0.001) were also found in blood, which suggests that blood repertoires may mirror thyroid immune responses.

The TCR beta CDR3 regions were amplified from the RNA transcripts. For the first round of RT-PCR on the TCR CDR3, the HTBI primer set was used together with the Qiagen OneStep RT-PCR kit. Libraries were constructed in a second round of multiplex PCR, after which size selection and purification were performed. Sequencing of the libraries was done on an Illumina HiSeq2000 using paired-end 100 bp reads. Per the authors' processing: SOAPnuke was used to process the raw data, throwing out any read that contained adapters or uncalled bases, had a mean Phred below 15, or lacked an exact constant-primer or identifier match. COPE v1.2.5 was used to merge high-quality paired reads, and clonotypes were defined as unique nucleotide sequences. Clonotypes were aligned to IMGT TRBV, TRBD and TRBJ reference segments using MiTCR v1.1. Analysis was restricted to V-J combinations with a frequency above 0.0001, which covered roughly 99% of repertoires. The TCS score was defined as the ratio of F50 (clonal expansion) to E x V (chaos), calculated using BLOSUM62-based TCRdist between CDR3 peptides within each V-J. Welch's t-statistics and random forest reduced around 510 V-J features to 13, which were used in a naive Bayes classifier (R e1071). The public reads were run again by TCRdb, first through fastp at Q25 and then through MiXCR, and only productive beta chains were kept. Rows matching on CDR3 protein sequence are summarized as one entry with the most common DNA and genes. TCRdb's processing, not the study's, gives the V and J calls here. Within this sample are 300,000 to 500,000 distinct CDR3 sequences, with about 14% of them counted one time only. 25% to 30% of the sample is held by the ten biggest clonotypes.

The rearrangement joined TRBV12-3 or TRBV12-4 to TRBJ2-5; 9 central bases correspond to TRBD1. This TCR derives from a man aged 45-65 years with Graves' ophthalmopathy. The sample was blood. The CDR3 region has the sequence CASSLTTGGYETQYF. The DNA sequence is as follows: TGTGCCAGCAGTCTCACCACAGGGGGCTACGAGACCCAGTACTTC.